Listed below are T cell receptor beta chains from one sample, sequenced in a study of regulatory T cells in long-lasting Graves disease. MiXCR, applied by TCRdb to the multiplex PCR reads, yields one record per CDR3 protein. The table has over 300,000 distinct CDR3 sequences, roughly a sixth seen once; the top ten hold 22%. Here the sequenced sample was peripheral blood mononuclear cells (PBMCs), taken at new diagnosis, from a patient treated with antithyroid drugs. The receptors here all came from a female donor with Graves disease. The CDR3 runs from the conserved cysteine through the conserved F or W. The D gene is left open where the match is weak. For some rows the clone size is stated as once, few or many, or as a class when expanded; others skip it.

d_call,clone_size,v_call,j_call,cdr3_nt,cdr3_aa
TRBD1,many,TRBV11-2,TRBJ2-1,TGTGCCAGCAGCTTAGATCACCTGGGACAGGTGGGCTCCTACAATGAGCAGTTCTTC,CASSLDHLGQVGSYNEQFF
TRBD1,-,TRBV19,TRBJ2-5,TGTGCCAGTAACCCCAGGGGGATAGTTAACCAGGAGACCCAGTACTTC,CASNPRGIVNQETQYF
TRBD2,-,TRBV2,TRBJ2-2,TGTGCCGGCAGCGGGGGGGGCGCGACCACCGGGGAGCTGTTTTTT,CAGSGGGATTGELFF
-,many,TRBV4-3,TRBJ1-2,TGCGCCAGCAGCCAAGAGGGAGGTCGCTATGGCTACACCTTC,CASSQEGGRYGYTF
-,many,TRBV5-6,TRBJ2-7,TGTGCCAGCAGCCCTTCAGGGATAAGCGAGCAGTACTTC,CASSPSGISEQYF
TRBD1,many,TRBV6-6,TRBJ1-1,TGTGCCAGCAGTTACTCGACAGGGGAATTAGGGGCTTTCTTT,CASSYSTGELGAFF
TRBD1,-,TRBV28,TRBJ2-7,TGTGCCAGCAGTCAACTGACAGGGACGGCGGCCTACGAGCAGTACTTC,CASSQLTGTAAYEQYF
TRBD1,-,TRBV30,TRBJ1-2,TGTGCCTGGAGGGAAGGACAGGGAAGCTTCGAGGGCTACACCTTC,CAWREGQGSFEGYTF
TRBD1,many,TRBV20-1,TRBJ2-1,TGCAGTGCTACATTACAGGGGTGGCAGTTCTTC,CSATLQGWQFF
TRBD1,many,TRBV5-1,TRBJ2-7,TGCGCCAGCAGCCTCCGGGACAGGGATTATATACCGGGCGCCTACGAGCAGTACTTC,CASSLRDRDYIPGAYEQYF
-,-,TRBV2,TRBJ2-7,TGTGCCAGCAGAACAGCCCGCTACGAGCAGTACTTC,CASRTARYEQYF
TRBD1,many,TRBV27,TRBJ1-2,TGTGCCAGCGGCCCCTGGACAGGGGACTATGGCTACACCTTC,CASGPWTGDYGYTF
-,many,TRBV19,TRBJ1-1,TGTGCCAGTAGTATGAGTGAAGGGGAAGCTTTCTTT,CASSMSEGEAFF
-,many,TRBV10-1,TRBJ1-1,TGCGCCAGCAGTGAGCTAAACAGTCGGGAAGCTTTCTTT,CASSELNSREAFF
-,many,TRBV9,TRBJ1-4,TGTGCCAGCAGCGTAGGCTGGGGAGGAGACCCAACTAATGAAAAACTGTTTTTT,CASSVGWGGDPTNEKLFF
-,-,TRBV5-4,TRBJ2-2,TGTGCCAGCAGCTTGGGTGCTACCGCGAACACCGGGGAGCTGTTTTTT,CASSLGATANTGELFF
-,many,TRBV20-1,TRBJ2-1,TGCAGTGTCATCCGGGACACCTCCTACAATGAGCAGTTCTTC,CSVIRDTSYNEQFF
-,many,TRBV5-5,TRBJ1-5,TGTGCCAGCAGCTTGGATGAGGGGACACACAATCAGCCCCAGCATTTT,CASSLDEGTHNQPQHF
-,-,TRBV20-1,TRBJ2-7,TGCAGTGCTAGCAGTATAAGGGGGTTACTCTACGAGCAGTACTTC,CSASSIRGLLYEQYF
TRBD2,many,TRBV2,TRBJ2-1,TGTGCCAGCAATAGCGGGGGGGAAAACTTCAATGAGCAGTTCTTC,CASNSGGENFNEQFF
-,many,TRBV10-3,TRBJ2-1,TGTGCCATCAGTGACAAAGGGGGTAATGAGCAGTTCTTC,CAISDKGGNEQFF
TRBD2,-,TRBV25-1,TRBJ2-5,TGTGCCAGCAGCCACGGGACTAGCGGACAAGAGACCCAGTACTTC,CASSHGTSGQETQYF
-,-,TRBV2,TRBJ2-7,TGTGCCAGCAGTTCCAGTGAGGGTCCATACGAGCAGTACTTC,CASSSSEGPYEQYF
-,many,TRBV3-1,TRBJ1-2,TGTGCCAGCAGCCAAGAAGACTTGTGGTATGGCTACACCTTC,CASSQEDLWYGYTF
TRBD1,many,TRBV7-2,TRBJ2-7,TGTGCCAGCTCACAGGGGGTCGGGTACGAGCAGTACTTC,CASSQGVGYEQYF
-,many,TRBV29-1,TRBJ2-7,TGCAGCGCAGAGACAGACGGATCCTACGAGCAGTACTTC,CSAETDGSYEQYF
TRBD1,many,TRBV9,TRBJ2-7,TGTGCCAGCAGCGTGGGGGACAGCGCCTACGAGCAGTACTTC,CASSVGDSAYEQYF
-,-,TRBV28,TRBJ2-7,TGTGCCAGCAGTTTTAATAACAGGCAGGGCGGTCGGTACGAGCAGTACTTC,CASSFNNRQGGRYEQYF
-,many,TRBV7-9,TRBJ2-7,TGTGCCAGCAGCTCCCCCTTTAGGGCCGGGGACTCCTACGAGCAGTACTTC,CASSSPFRAGDSYEQYF
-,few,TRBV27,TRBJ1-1,TGTGCCAGCAGTTTAAGTAGCGGGGGGCGCGAAACTGAAGCTTTCTTT,CASSLSSGGRETEAFF
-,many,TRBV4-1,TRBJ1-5,TGCGCCAGCAGCCAAGATAGGGCGGGGAACCAGCCCCAGCATTTT,CASSQDRAGNQPQHF
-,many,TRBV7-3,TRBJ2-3,TGTGCCAGCAGCTTAACCCCGGGTAGTTCAGATACGCAGTATTTT,CASSLTPGSSDTQYF
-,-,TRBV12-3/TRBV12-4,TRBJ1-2,TGTGCCAGCAGTCAGGGCAACTATGGCTACGCCTTC,CASSQGNYGYAF
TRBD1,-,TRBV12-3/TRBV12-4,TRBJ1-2,TGTGCCAGCACCCCAGGGGGGTGGGGAAGAGGCTACACCTTC,CASTPGGWGRGYTF
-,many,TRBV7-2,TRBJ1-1,TGTGCCAGCAGCCCGTACAGGAACACTGAAGCTTTCTTT,CASSPYRNTEAFF
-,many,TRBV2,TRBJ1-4,TGTGCCAGCAGTGAAGCTGTGCAGGGCCACGGTAGGCTGTTTTTT,CASSEAVQGHGRLFF
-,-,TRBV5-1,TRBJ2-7,TGCGCCAGCAAGGGGGACGGAGCCTACGAGCAGTACTTC,CASKGDGAYEQYF